This T cell receptor (beta chain) was sequenced during a study of T-cell memory formation after mild COVID-19. Study conclusions and caveats: Clones which contracted sat mainly in CM and EM if CD4+, and in EMRA if CD8+.

A remark on this clonotype: Antigen unknown.

Unmatched junction bases numbered 9, after V lost 3 bases and J lost 7 bases. Per germline, CDR1 MDHEN and CDR2 SYDVKM. CDR3 length equals 16 residues. Constant-segment primers served in 5'RACE that generated TCR alpha and TCR beta cDNA libraries bearing sample barcodes and UMIs. Using its own MiXCR run on the 5' RACE reads, TCRdb lists one record per CDR3 protein. The sample includes roughly 300,000 distinct CDR3 sequences, 15% to 20% of them seen just once. This sequence originates from a young man who had mild COVID-19 (a few samples of this study predate the infection). Cell type and time point are not known. Sequences were obtained from PBMCs or a T cell subset sorted from them (not recorded which). The rearrangement uses TRBV28 and TRBJ1-6; 7 nucleotides line up with TRBD1. The CDR3 spells CASSLYEGARNSPLHF. The CDR3 nucleotides read TGTGCCAGCAGTTTGTATGAGGGGGCGAGGAATTCACCCCTCCACTTT.